A selection of T cell receptor beta chains follows, all from one sample in a study of blood T cell repertoires in COVID-19. Assay: immunoSEQ multiplex PCR; the TCRdb copy retains only in-frame clones and omits some. The data contain over 300,000 clones, around nine tenths of them singletons. Material: PBMCs or T cells enriched from blood (not recorded which). These TCRs come from a middle-aged woman who had recovered from COVID-19. CDR3s include the opening cysteine and the closing phenylalanine or tryptophan. The D gene is left open where the match is weak. A clone size is listed for some rows: how often the clone was seen (once, few, many), or a class if it is expanded.

NA TRBJ1-5 12 NA TRBV12-3/TRBV12-4 TGTGCCAGCAGTTCGAGGGAACAGCCCCAGCATTTT CASSSREQPQHF
TRBD1 TRBJ1-5 13 NA TRBV30 TGTGCCTGGAGTTTTCAGGGGGACCAGCCCCAGCATTTT CAWSFQGDQPQHF
NA TRBJ1-5 16 NA TRBV28 TGTGCCAGCAGTTCAGGACAGTTTCAGGGCAATCAGCCCCAGCATTTT CASSSGQFQGNQPQHF
TRBD2 TRBJ2-1 15 NA TRBV11-3 TGTGCCAGCAGCATCCTAGCGGGGAACTACAATGAGCAGTTCTTC CASSILAGNYNEQFF
TRBD1 TRBJ1-4 14 few TRBV5-4 TGTGCCAGCAGCTTGGTGGGACAGGGGGAAAAACTGTTTTTT CASSLVGQGEKLFF
TRBD1 TRBJ1-1 13 NA TRBV5-6 TGTGCCAGCAGCATGACAGGGGACACTGAAGCTTTCTTT CASSMTGDTEAFF
TRBD1 TRBJ1-5 16 NA TRBV19 TGTGCCAGTAGTACCAACACCGGGACAGGAAATCAGCCCCAGCATTTT CASSTNTGTGNQPQHF
NA TRBJ1-1 14 few TRBV13 TGTGCCAGCAGCTTTGGTAAAGGGGACACTGAAGCTTTCTTT CASSFGKGDTEAFF
TRBD1 TRBJ1-5 18 NA TRBV7-8 TGTGCCAGCAGCGCATCCGGGACAGGGGGGCATAGCAATCAGCCCCAGCATTTT CASSASGTGGHSNQPQHF
NA TRBJ1-3 15 NA TRBV24-1 TGTGCCACCAGTGACCCCGACAGCTCTGGAAACACCATATATTTT CATSDPDSSGNTIYF
NA TRBJ1-3 14 NA TRBV7-8 TGTGCCAGCAGCTTACGGACAAATGGAAACACCATATATTTT CASSLRTNGNTIYF
NA TRBJ2-6 17 NA TRBV4-1 TGCGCCAGCAGCCTTGTACGGGGAAACTCTGGGGCCAACGTCCTGACTTTC CASSLVRGNSGANVLTF
NA TRBJ2-2 15 NA TRBV5-1 TGCGCCAGCAGCTTGATCGACAGAGACACCGGGGAGCTGTTTTTT CASSLIDRDTGELFF
NA TRBJ1-6 16 NA TRBV5-6 TGTGCCAGCAGCCAGGGCCGCAGCTCCTATAATTCACCCCTCCACTTT CASSQGRSSYNSPLHF
NA TRBJ1-5 16 NA TRBV28 TGTGCCAGCAGTTTTGGGGCAGTTCAAAGTCATGAGCCCCAGCATTTT CASSFGAVQSHEPQHF